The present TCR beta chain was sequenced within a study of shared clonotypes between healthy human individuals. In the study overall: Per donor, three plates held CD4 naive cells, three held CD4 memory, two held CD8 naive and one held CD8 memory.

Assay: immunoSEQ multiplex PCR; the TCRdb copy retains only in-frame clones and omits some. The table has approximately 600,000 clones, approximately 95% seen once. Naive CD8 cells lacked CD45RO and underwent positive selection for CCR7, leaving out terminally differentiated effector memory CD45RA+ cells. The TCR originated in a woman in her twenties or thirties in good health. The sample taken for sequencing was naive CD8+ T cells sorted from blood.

CDR3 nucleotide sequence: TGCGCCAGCAGCTTACTGACAGGGTCGGGTGAGCAGTACTTC. This gives the protein CASSLLTGSGEQYF. The rearrangement links TRBV5-1 to TRBJ2-7; 7 bases are shared with TRBD1. This CDR3 region has 14 residues. Germline-derived CDR1 and CDR2 are SGHRS and YFSETQ. V was clipped by 2 bases and J by 7 bases; unmatched bases: 9.